This T cell receptor beta chain derives from a study of T cell clones after liver transplantation. The CDR3 covers 14 residues. Germline V gene data show CDR1 as SQVTM and CDR2 as ANQGSEA. V dropped 4 bases and J dropped 1 base, with 11 bases sitting between them. Measured with immunoSEQ multiplex PCR; TCRdb has only the in-frame clones, and not every one. The sample contains over 60,000 clones, 80% of which appear only once. The chain recombines TRBV29-1 with TRBJ2-4, with D possibly called TRBD1 or TRBD2 (5 bases each). This clonotype was sampled from a human donor who received a liver transplant. Source: CD4+ T cells from blood, taken before liver transplant. The CDR3 here is CSVVTWGAKNIQYF. CDR3 coding DNA: TGCAGCGTTGTGACCTGGGGGGCCAAAAACATTCAGTACTTC.